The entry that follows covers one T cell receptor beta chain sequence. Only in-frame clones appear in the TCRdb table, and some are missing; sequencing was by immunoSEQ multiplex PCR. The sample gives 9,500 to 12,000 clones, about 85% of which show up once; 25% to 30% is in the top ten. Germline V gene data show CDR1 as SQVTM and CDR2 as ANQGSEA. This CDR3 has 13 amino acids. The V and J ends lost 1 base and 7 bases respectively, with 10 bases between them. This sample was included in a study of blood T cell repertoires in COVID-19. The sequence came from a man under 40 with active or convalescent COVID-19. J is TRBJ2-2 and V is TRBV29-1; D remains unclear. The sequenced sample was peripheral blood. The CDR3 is CSVEVIVGGELFF. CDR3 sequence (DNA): TGCAGCGTTGAAGTTATTGTCGGCGGGGAGCTGTTTTTT.